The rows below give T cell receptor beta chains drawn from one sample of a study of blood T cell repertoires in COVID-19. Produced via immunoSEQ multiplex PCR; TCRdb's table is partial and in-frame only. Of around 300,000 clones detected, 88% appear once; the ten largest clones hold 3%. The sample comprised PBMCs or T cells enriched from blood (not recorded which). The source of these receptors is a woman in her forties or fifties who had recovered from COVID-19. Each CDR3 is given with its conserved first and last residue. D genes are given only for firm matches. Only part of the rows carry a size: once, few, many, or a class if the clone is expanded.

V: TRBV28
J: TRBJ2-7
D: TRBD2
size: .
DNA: TGTGCCCAAAACCTCGGACTAGCGGGAGTCTACGAGCAGTACTTC
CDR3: CAQNLGLAGVYEQYF

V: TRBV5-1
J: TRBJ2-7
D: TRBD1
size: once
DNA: TGCGCCAGCAGCCCCGGGACAGGGAACTACGAGCAGTACTTC
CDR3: CASSPGTGNYEQYF

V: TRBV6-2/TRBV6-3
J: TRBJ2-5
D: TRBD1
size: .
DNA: TGTGCCAGCAGTTCGACAGGGTTCGGGACCCAGTACTTC
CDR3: CASSSTGFGTQYF

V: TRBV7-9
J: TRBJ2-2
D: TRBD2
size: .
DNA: TGTGCCAGCAGCTTAGCAGTGACTAGCGGGGTGCAGGTCGCCGGGGAGCTGTTTTTT
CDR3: CASSLAVTSGVQVAGELFF

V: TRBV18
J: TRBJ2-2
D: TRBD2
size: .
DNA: TGTGCCAGCTCACCGGGACTAGCGCAGAACACCGGGGAGCTGTTTTTT
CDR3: CASSPGLAQNTGELFF

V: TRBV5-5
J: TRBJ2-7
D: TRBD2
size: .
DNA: TGTGCCAGCAGCTTGAAACGGGAGGCCTACGAGCAGTACTTC
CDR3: CASSLKREAYEQYF

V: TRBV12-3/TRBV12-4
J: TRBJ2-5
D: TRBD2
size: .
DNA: TGTGCCAGCCATCCGGGGGGAGAGACCCAGTACTTC
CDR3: CASHPGGETQYF

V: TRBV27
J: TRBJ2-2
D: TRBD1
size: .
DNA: TGTGCCAGCAGTTTAGGATTAGGGACAGGGGGCACCGGGGAGCTGTTTTTT
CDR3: CASSLGLGTGGTGELFF

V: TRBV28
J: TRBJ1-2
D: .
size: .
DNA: TGTGCCAGCTGCGACGGAACCCGGGGTCCCTATGGCTACACCTTC
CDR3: CASCDGTRGPYGYTF

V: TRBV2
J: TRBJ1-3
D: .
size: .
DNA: TGTGCCAGCAGTGAACAGGGTATGAGTGGAAACACCATATATTTT
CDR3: CASSEQGMSGNTIYF

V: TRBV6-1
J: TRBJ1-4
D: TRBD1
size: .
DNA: TGTGCCAGCAGTGAGAGAAGGACAGGGGGCTTCAGGGTTGGGTCAGAAAAACTGTTTTTT
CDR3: CASSERRTGGFRVGSEKLFF

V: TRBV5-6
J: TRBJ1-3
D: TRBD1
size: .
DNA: TGTGCCAGCAGCGGTATCCGGACAGGGGATTTCTCTGGAAACACCATATATTTT
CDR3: CASSGIRTGDFSGNTIYF

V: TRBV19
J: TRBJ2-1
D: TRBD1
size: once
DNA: TGTGCCAGTAGTACTTCGGGACAGGGGTTCTACAATGAGCAGTTCTTC
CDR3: CASSTSGQGFYNEQFF

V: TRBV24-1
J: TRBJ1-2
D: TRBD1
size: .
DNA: TGTGCCACCAGTGATGGTGAGGGACAGGGGGGAGATGGCTACACCTTC
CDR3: CATSDGEGQGGDGYTF

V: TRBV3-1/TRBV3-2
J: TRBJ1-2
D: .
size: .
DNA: TGTGCCAGCAGCCAAGATCTAAGGAGGGGCTACACCTTC
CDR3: CASSQDLRRGYTF

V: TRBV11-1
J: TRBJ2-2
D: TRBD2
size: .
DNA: TGTGCCAGCAGCCCCTCCACGGGAGGCGGGGAGCTGTTTTTT
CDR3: CASSPSTGGGELFF

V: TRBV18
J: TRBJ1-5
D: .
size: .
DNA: TGTGCCAGCTCACTTACTCCGGGACGACTAGGGAGCAATCAGCCCCAGCATTTT
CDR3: CASSLTPGRLGSNQPQHF

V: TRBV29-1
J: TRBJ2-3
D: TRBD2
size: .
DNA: TGCAGCGTTGGCAGGCGGGAGAGGTTCCCAGATACGCAGTATTTT
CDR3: CSVGRRERFPDTQYF

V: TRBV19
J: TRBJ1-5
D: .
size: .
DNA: TGTGCCAGTAGTATTTTCGCAGGGAATAGCAATCAGCCCCAGCATTTT
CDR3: CASSIFAGNSNQPQHF

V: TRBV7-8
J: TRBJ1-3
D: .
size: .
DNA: TGTGCCAGCAGCTTTCAGCAGGGGAAAGCTGGAAACACCATATATTTT
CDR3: CASSFQQGKAGNTIYF

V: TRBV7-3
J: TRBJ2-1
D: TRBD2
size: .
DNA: TGTGCCAGCAGCTTAAGGCTAGCGGGAGTCAATGAGCAGTTCTTC
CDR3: CASSLRLAGVNEQFF

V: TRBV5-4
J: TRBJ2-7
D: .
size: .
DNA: TGTGCCAGCAGCGCGGGACAGAAGGGGGACGAGCAGTACTTC
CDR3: CASSAGQKGDEQYF

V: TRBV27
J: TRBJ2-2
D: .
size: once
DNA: TGTGCCAGCAGCAAGCTACAGGGTATCGGGGAGCTGTTTTTT
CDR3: CASSKLQGIGELFF

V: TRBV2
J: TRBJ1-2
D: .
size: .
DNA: TGTGCCAGCAGCAGCGGGTTAGGTAACTATGGCTACACCTTC
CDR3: CASSSGLGNYGYTF

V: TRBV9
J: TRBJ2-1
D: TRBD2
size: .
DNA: TGTGCCAGCAGCACAGGTGCTAGCGGGTACAATGAGCAGTTCTTC
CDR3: CASSTGASGYNEQFF

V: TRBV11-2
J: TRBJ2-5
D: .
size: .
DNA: TGTGCCAGCAGCTTGTCGACTAGTATGGAGACCCAGTACTTC
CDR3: CASSLSTSMETQYF

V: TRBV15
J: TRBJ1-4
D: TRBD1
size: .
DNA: TGTGCCACCAGCGGAGCAGGGACAGCAAATGAAAAACTGTTTTTT
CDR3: CATSGAGTANEKLFF

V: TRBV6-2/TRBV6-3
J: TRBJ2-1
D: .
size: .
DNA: TGTGCCAGCAGTTACGGGGGGGCTAATGAGCAGTTCTTC
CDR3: CASSYGGANEQFF

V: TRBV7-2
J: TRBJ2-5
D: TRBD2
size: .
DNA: TGTGCCAGCGGCCGGGGGGTGGGCGAGACCCAGTACTTC
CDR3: CASGRGVGETQYF

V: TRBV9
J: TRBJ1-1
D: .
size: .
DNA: TGTGCCAGCAGCGGCGCCCCACGGGAAGGATCGAACACTGAAGCTTTCTTT
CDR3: CASSGAPREGSNTEAFF

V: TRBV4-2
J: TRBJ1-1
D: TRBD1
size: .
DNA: TGTGCCAGCAGCCAAGATTCTTGGACAGGGGCTGAAGCTTTCTTT
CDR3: CASSQDSWTGAEAFF

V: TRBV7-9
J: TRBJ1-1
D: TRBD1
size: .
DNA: TGTGCCAGCAGCTCCCCGGGACAGGCTCAATCTGAAGCTTTCTTT
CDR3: CASSSPGQAQSEAFF

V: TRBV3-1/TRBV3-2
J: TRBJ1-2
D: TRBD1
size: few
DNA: TGTGCCAGCAGCCGTCGGGACAGGGAATACACCTTC
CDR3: CASSRRDREYTF

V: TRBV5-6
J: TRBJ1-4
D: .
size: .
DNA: TGTGCCAGCAGCTTGGGGGCCATCGATGAAAAACTGTTTTTT
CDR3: CASSLGAIDEKLFF